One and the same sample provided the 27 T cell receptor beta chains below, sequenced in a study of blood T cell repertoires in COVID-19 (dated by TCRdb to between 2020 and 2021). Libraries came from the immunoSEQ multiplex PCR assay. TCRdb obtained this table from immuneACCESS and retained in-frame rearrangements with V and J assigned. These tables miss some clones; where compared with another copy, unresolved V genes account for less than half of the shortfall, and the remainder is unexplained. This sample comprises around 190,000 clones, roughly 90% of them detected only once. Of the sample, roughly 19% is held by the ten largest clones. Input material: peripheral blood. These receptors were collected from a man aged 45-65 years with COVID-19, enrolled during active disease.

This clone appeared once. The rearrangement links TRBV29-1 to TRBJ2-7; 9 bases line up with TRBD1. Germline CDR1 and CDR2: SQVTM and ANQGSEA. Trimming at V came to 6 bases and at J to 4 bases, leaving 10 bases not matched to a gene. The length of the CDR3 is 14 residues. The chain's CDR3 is CSVTPQGAEYEQYF. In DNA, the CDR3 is TGCAGCGTCACGCCACAGGGGGCTGAGTACGAGCAGTACTTC.

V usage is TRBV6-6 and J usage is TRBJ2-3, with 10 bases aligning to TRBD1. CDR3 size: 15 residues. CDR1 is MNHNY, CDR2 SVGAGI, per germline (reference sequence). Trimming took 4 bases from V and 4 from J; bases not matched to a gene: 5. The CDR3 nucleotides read TGTGCCAGCAGTTGGGGACAGGGGAAGGCAGATACGCAGTATTTT. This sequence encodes CASSWGQGKADTQYF.

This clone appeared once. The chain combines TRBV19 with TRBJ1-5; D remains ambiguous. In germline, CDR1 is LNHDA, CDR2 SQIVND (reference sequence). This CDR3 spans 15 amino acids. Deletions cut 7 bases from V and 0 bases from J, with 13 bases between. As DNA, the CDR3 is TGTGCCAGTAAGTCAAGCTCTACTAGCAATCAGCCCCAGCATTTT. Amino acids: CASKSSSTSNQPQHF.

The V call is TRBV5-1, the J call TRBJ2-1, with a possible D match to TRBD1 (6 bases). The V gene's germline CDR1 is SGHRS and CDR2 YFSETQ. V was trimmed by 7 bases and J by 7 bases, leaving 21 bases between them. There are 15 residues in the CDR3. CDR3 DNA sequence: TGCGCCAGCCAAACTAGGGGGATCGGGTTGAATGAGCAGTTCTTC. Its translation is CASQTRGIGLNEQFF.

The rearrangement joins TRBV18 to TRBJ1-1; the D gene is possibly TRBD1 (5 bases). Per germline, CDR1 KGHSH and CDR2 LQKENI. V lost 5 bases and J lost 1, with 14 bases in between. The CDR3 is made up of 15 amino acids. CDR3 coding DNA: TGTGCCAGCTCATCAACAGGAAATTCGAACACTGAAGCTTTCTTT. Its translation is CASSSTGNSNTEAFF.

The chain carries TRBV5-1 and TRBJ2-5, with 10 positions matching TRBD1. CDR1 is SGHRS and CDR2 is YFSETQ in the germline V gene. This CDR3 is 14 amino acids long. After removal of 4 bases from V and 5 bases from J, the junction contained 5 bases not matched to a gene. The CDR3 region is CASSRTGGMETQYF. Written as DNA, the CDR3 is TGCGCCAGCAGCAGGACAGGGGGGATGGAGACCCAGTACTTC.

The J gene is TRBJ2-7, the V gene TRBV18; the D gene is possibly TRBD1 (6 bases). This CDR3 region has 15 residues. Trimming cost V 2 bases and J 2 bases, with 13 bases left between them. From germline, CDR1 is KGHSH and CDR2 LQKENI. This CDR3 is CASSPLSQGTYEQYF. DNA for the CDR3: TGTGCCAGCTCACCATTATCACAGGGAACCTACGAGCAGTACTTC. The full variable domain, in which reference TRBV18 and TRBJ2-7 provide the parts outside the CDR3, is NAGVMQNPRHLVRRRGQEARLRCSPMKGHSHVYWYRQLPEEGLKFMVYLQKENIIDESGMPKERFSAEFPKEGPSILRIQQVVRGDSAAYFCASSPLSQGTYEQYFGPGTRLTVT.

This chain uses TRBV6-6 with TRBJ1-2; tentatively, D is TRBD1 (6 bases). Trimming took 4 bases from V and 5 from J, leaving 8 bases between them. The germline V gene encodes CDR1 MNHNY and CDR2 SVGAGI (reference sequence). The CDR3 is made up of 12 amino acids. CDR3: CASSWTEYGYTF. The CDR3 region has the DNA TGTGCCAGCAGTTGGACAGAATATGGCTACACCTTC.

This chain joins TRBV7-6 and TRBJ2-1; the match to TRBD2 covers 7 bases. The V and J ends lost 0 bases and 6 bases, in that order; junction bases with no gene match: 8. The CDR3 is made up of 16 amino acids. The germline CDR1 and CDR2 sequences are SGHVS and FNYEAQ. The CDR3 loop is CASSLAFTSEINEQFF. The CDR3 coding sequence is TGTGCCAGCAGCTTAGCGTTCACTAGCGAAATCAATGAGCAGTTCTTC.

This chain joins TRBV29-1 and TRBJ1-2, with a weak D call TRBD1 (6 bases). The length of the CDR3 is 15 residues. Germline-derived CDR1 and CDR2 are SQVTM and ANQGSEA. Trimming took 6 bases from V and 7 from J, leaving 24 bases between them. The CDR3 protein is CSVSLGKGRGGGYTF. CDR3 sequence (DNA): TGCAGCGTGTCCCTCGGAAAGGGGCGAGGGGGTGGCTACACCTTC.

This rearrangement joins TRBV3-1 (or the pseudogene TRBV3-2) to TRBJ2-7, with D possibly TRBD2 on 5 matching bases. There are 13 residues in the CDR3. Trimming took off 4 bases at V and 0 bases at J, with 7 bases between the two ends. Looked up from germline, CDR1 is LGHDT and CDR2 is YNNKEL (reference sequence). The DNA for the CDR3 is TGTGCCAGCAGCCCCACTAGCTCCTACGAGCAGTACTTC. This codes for CASSPTSSYEQYF.

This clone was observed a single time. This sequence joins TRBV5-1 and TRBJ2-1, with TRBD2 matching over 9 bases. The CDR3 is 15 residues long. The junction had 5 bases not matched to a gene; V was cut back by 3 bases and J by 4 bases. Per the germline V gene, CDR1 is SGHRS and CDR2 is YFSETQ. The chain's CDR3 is CASSSRTSAYNEQFF. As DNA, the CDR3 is TGCGCCAGCAGCTCCCGGACTAGCGCATACAATGAGCAGTTCTTC.

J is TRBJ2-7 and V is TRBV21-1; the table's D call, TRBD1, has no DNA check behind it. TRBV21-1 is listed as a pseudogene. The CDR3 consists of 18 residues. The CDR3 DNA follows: TGTGCCAGCAGCAGAAGGACAGGGCTCGTGCTCTTATTGAACGAGCAGTACTTC. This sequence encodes CASSRRTGLVLLLNEQYF.

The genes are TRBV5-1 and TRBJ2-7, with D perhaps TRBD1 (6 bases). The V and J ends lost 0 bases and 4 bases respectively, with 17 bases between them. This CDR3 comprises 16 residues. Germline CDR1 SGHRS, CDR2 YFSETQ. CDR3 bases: TGCGCCAGCAGCTTGGAAGTCGGAAGAAGGGGGTACGAGCAGTACTTC. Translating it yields CASSLEVGRRGYEQYF.

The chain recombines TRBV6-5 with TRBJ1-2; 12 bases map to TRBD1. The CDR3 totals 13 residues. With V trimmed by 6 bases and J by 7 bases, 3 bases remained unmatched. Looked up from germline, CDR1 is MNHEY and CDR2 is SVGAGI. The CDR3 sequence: CASRGQGAFGYTF. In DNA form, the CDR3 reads TGTGCCAGCAGGGGACAGGGGGCTTTTGGCTACACCTTC.

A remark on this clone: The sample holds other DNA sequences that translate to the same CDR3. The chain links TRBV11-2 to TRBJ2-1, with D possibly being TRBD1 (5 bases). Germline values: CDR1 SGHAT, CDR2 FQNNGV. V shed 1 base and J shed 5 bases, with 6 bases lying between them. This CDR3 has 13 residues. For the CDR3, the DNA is TGTGCCAGCAGCTTAGCAGGGAACAATGAGCAGTTCTTC. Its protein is CASSLAGNNEQFF.

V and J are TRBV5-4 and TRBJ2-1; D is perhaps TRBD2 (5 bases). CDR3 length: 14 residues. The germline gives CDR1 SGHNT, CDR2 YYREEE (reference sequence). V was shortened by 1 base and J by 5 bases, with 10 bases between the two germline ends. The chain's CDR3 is CASSLLWEHNEQFF. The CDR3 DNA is TGTGCCAGCAGCTTGTTGTGGGAGCACAATGAGCAGTTCTTC.

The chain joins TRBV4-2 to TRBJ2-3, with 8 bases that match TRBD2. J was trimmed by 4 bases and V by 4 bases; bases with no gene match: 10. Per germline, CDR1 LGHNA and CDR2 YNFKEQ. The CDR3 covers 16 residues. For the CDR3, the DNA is TGTGCCAGCAGCCCAAGGGGAGCGGGAGAGGCAGATACGCAGTATTTT. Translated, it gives CASSPRGAGEADTQYF.

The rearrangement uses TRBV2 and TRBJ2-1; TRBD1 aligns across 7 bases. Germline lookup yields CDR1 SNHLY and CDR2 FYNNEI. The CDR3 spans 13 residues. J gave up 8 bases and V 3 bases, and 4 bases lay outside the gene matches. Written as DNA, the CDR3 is TGTGCCAGCAGTGAGCGGCAGGGGGATGAGCAGTTCTTC. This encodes CASSERQGDEQFF.

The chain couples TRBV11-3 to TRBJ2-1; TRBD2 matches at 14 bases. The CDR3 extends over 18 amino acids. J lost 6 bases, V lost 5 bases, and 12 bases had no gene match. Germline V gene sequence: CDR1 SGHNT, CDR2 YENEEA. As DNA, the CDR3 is TGTGCCAGCAGCCCCAGACTAGCGGGAGGGCTTGGCGGCAATGAGCAGTTCTTC. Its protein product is CASSPRLAGGLGGNEQFF.

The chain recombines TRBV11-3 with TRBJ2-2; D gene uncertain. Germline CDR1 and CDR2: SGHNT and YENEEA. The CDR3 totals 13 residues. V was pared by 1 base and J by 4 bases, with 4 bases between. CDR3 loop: CASSLAVTGELFF. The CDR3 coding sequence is TGTGCCAGCAGCTTAGCGGTCACCGGGGAGCTGTTTTTT.

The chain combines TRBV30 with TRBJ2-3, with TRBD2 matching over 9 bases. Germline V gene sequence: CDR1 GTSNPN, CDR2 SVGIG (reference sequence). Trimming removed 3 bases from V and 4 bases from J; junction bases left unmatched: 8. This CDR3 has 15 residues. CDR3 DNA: TGTGCCTGGAGCCCGATAAGCGGGGGGCCAGATACGCAGTATTTT. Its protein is CAWSPISGGPDTQYF. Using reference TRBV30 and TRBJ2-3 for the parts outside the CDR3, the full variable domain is SQTIHQWPATLVQPVGSPLSLECTVEGTSNPNLYWYRQAAGRGLQLLFYSVGIGQISSEVPQNLSASRPQDRQFILSSKKLLLSDSGFYLCAWSPISGGPDTQYFGPGTRLTVL.

The CDR3, as DNA: TGTGCCAGCAGCTTGGCCTTTGGAGTTAGCGAGCAGTACTTC. This gives the protein CASSLAFGVSEQYF. J is TRBJ2-7 and V is TRBV5-4; D is unclear. The CDR3 loop spans 14 amino acids. Germline lookup yields CDR1 SGHNT and CDR2 YYREEE (reference sequence). The V end lost 0 bases, the J end lost 6 bases, and 13 bases lay between the germline ends.

In DNA form, the CDR3 reads TGTGCCAGCAGTAGGGGGCCCGGGGAGCTGTTTTTT. Protein sequence: CASSRGPGELFF. This chain connects TRBV2 to TRBJ2-2, with 7 bases matching TRBD1. Trimming cost V 5 bases and J 6 bases; bases outside gene matches: 0. The CDR3 covers 12 residues. Germline V lookup: CDR1 SNHLY, CDR2 FYNNEI.

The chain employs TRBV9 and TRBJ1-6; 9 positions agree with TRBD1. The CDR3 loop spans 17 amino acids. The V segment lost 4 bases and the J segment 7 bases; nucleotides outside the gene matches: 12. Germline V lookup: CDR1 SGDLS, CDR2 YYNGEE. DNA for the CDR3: TGTGCCAGCAGCAAAACACCGACAGGGGGTACCAATTCACCCCTCCACTTT. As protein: CASSKTPTGGTNSPLHF.

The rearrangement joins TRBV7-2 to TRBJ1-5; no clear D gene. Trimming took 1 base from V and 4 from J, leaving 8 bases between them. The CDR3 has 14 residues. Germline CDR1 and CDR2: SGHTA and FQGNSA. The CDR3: CASSLGSGNQPQHF. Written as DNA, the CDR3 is TGTGCCAGCAGCTTAGGATCGGGGAATCAGCCCCAGCATTTT.

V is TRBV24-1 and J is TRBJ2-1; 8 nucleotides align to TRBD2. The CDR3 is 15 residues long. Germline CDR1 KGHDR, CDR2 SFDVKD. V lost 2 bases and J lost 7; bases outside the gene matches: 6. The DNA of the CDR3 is TGTGCCACCAGTGATTCCGGGACTAGTATAAATGAGCAGTTCTTC. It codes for CATSDSGTSINEQFF.